This TCR beta chain comes out of a study of CD8+ T cells in alopecia areata (dated by TCRdb to 2016 to 2019). In the study overall: The treated patients took part in an open-label pilot trial in which moderate-to-severe alopecia areata was treated with oral tofacitinib at 5 to 10 mg twice daily. Tofacitinib was given for 6 to 18 months, followed by 6 months of follow-up off drug to assess delayed response and recurrence. High-throughput TCRbeta sequencing was used to examine T cell clonal expansion in alopecia areata in both the C3H/HeJ mouse model and human patients. TCRbeta CDR3 regions were amplified by immunoSEQ multiplex PCR with 35 Vbeta forward and 13 Jbeta reverse primers. Patients on tofacitinib were biopsied at baseline and after 4 and 24 weeks of treatment, and several of the patients also had a later scalp biopsy. Scalp clonality was compared across normal scalp (n=4), patchy alopecia areata scalp (n=8), and alopecia totalis/universalis scalp (n=8). For the treated patients, the SALT score, which quantifies what percentage of scalp surface area is affected, served as the measure of disease severity. RNA was extracted with the PAXgene miRNA kit for fixed scalp, the miRNeasy kit for PBMCs, and the RNeasy kit for mouse skin. On the human side, TCRbeta sequencing was run on scalp tissue and on sorted CD4+ and CD8+ peripheral blood T cells from healthy controls and from alopecia areata patients with either patchy or totalis/universalis disease. The study at large found these results: Higher clonality and more expanded CD8+ clones were observed in lesional scalp than in normal scalp, particularly in alopecia totalis/universalis, a finding suggestive of antigenic drive. Shared TCR sequences between patients were less evident than in mice, which may be partly attributable to HLA diversity in the patient population. Resident alphabeta T cells in normal human skin are also sequenced, complicating scalp TCR repertoire analysis, unlike mouse skin dominated by gammadelta T cells. Many expanded lesional clones were found to persist in scalp and blood during tofacitinib treatment, and relapse after treatment cessation may be partly explained by this persistence. Because the treated cohort was small and had only one nonresponder, larger studies are needed to examine links between baseline CD8+ expansion and response. Scalp clonality and the number of expanded CD8+ clones among the top 100 scalp clones were significantly decreased by tofacitinib.

The germline V gene (reference sequence) supplies CDR1 SEHNR and CDR2 FQNEAQ. The CDR3 covers 14 residues, taking in both the cysteine and the phenylalanine. The read is trimmed to its CDR3 DNA, 42 bases read in frame from base 1. V loses 0 bases, J loses 6 bases, and the germline ends lie 8 bases apart. Receptors were amplified or captured by the immunoSEQ multiplex PCR assay. For TCR sequencing, RNA was extracted from every sample and reverse transcribed into cDNA to serve as template. SuperScript III was used to make first-strand cDNA, primed with a 2:1 mix of oligo-dT and random hexamers. A synthetic immune receptor repertoire was used to gauge amplification bias, and whatever bias remained was removed computationally. The study's own analysis went as follows. After raw reads were preprocessed to remove errors, the CDR3 was defined following IMGT conventions as running from the conserved cysteine to phenylalanine. Clonality was calculated as 1 minus Shannon entropy normalized by log2 of the number of productive unique TCRs. CD4 or CD8 identity of scalp clones was inferred by cross-referencing scalp TCRbeta sequences with sorted blood CD4 and CD8 repertoires. Sourced from immuneACCESS, this table was stored by TCRdb with only in-frame sequences that have V and J called. A share of the clones is absent; for the studies checked, an unresolved V gene accounts for under half, and the remainder has no known explanation. V, J and clone size were drawn from that table, and D and trimming were deduced from the DNA. Recorded for this sample are around 140,000 clones; 45% to 60% of them occurred a single time. The top ten clonotypes cover approximately 15% of the sample.

This specimen's time point label, interpreted: less than five weeks on oral tofacitinib. Reading the label with the study, this specimen's treatment or condition is: oral pan-JAK inhibitor, 5-10 mg twice daily. From alopecia areata patients, peripheral blood was collected along with lesional scalp punch biopsies. PBMCs were separated by density centrifugation and stained for CD3, CD4 and CD8, after which CD4+ and CD8+ T cells were sorted on a FACSAria. On this clone: Its antigen has not been determined. It has no much larger one-base neighbor in the sample; base qualities were not kept.

The sequencing used CD8+ T cells sorted from blood, collected at week 4, from a patient treated with tofacitinib. This TCR came from a human donor with alopecia areata. The rearrangement joined TRBV7-9 to TRBJ2-2; the D gene is perhaps TRBD2, on 6 matching bases. The CDR3 has the sequence CASSLATSPGELFF. The bases are TGTGCCAGCAGCTTAGCCACTAGCCCCGGGGAGCTGTTTTTT.